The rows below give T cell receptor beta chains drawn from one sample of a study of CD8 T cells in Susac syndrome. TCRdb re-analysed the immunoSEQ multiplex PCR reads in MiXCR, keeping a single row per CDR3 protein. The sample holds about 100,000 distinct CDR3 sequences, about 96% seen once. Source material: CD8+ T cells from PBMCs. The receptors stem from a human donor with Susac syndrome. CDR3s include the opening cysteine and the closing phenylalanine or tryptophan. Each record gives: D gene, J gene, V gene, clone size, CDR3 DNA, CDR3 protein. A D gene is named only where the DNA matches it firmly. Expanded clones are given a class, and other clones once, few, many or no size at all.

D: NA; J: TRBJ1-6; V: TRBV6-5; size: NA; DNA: TGTGCCAGCAGTTATTCGGGGTTACGATCACCCCTCCACTTT; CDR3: CASSYSGLRSPLHF
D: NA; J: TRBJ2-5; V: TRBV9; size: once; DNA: TGTGCCAGCAGCGTACTGGACAGTGAGTTCGTGGAGACCCAGTACTTC; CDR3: CASSVLDSEFVETQYF
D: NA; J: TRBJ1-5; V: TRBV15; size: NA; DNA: TGTGCCACCAGCAGAGATCGGGTCAGGGCCCCTCAGCCCCAGCATTTT; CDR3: CATSRDRVRAPQPQHF
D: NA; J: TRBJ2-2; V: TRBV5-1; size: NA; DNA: TGCGCCAGCAGCGCGGACATTCTGAACACCGGGGAGCTGTTTTTT; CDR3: CASSADILNTGELFF
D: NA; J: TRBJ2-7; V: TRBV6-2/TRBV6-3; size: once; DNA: TGTGCCAGCAGCAGGGGGGGCGCGTCCTACGAGCAGTACTTC; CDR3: CASSRGGASYEQYF
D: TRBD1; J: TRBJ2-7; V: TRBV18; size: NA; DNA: TGTGCCAGCTCATCCGGGACAGGGCCTCGGGAGCAGTACTTC; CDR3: CASSSGTGPREQYF
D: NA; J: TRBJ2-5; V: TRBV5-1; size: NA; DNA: TGCGCCAGCAGCTTGTATGGAGGGATGGAGACCCAGTACTTC; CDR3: CASSLYGGMETQYF
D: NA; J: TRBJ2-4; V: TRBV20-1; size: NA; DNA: TGCAGTGCGGCACACTGGGGGCGCAGGGCCCTAGCCAAAAACATTCAGTACTTC; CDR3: CSAAHWGRRALAKNIQYF
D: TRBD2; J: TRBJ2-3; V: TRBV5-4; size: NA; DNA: TGTGCCAGCAGCTTAGCGGGGCCCGTTCCCATCACAGATACGCAGTATTTT; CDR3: CASSLAGPVPITDTQYF
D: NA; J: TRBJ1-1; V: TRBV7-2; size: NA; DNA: TGTGCCAGCAGCTCCCGGGGACACCAGAACACTGAAGCTTTCTTT; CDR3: CASSSRGHQNTEAFF
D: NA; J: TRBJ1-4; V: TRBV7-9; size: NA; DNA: TGTGCCAGCAGCCCCCGGAGCAGCGAAAAACTGTTTTTT; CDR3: CASSPRSSEKLFF
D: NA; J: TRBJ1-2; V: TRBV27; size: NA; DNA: TGTGCCAGCAGTTTTGTCAGGGACTATGGCTACACCTTC; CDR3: CASSFVRDYGYTF
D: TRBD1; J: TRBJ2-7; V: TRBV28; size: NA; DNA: TGTGCCAGCAGTTTCGTACAGGGGGTACCGGAGCAGTACTTC; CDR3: CASSFVQGVPEQYF
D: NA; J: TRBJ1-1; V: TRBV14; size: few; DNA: TGTGCCAGCAGTCTCGGGCGGACTGAAGCTTTCTTT; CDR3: CASSLGRTEAFF
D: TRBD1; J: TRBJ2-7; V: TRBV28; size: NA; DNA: TGTGCCAGCAGTCGCCCGGGACAGTTTTCCGAGCAGTACTTC; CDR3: CASSRPGQFSEQYF
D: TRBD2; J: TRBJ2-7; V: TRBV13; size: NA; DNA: TGTGCCAGCAGCTCCGGGACTAGAGGTGGCGAGCAGTACTTC; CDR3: CASSSGTRGGEQYF
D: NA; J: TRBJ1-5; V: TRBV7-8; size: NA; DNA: TGTGCCAGCAGCTTAAGTTGGGCCTTGAGCAATCAGCCCCAGCATTTT; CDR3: CASSLSWALSNQPQHF
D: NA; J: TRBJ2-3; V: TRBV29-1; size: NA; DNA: TGCAGCGTTGAAGTCCGTCTCGCTAGCACAGATACGCAGTATTTT; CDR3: CSVEVRLASTDTQYF
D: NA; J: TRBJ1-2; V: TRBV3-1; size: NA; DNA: TGTGCCAGCAGCCAAAGTTTAACCAACTATGGCTACACCTTC; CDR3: CASSQSLTNYGYTF
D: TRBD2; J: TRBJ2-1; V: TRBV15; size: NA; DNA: TGTGCCACTCGGACTAGCGACAATGAGCAGTTCTTC; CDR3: CATRTSDNEQFF
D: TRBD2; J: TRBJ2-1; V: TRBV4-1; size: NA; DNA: TGTGCCAGCAGCCAAGTAGCGGGGGTCGATGAGCAGTTCTTC; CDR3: CASSQVAGVDEQFF
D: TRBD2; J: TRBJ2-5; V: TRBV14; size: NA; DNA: TGTGCCAGCAGCCGCAGCGGGAGGGCCGGAGAGACCCAGTACTTC; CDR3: CASSRSGRAGETQYF
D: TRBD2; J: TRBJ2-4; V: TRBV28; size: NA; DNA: TGTGCCAGCAGCGGCGGGGGCATTCAGTACTTC; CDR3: CASSGGGIQYF
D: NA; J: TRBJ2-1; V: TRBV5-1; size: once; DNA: TGCGCCAGCAGCTTGGGGTTGGATGAGCAGTTCTTC; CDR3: CASSLGLDEQFF
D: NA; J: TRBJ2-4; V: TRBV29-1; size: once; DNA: TGCAGCGTTGGCAGCCCCTTTCAGTACTTC; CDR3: CSVGSPFQYF
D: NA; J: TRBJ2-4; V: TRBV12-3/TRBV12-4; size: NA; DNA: TGTGCCAGCAGTTCCTCGACAGGACTAGCCAAAAACATTCAGTACTTC; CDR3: CASSSSTGLAKNIQYF
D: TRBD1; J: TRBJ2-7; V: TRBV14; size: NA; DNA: TGTGCCAGCAGCCAAGATCCCCCCGGACAGGTCAGCTCCTACGAGCAGTACTTC; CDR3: CASSQDPPGQVSSYEQYF
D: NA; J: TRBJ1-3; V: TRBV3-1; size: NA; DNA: TGTGCCAGCAGCCAAGCGGGGACGGTCTCTGGAAACACCATATATTTT; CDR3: CASSQAGTVSGNTIYF
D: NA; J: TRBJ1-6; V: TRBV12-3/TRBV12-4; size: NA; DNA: TGTGCCAGCAGTTGGGGCAATTCACCCCTCCACTTT; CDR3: CASSWGNSPLHF
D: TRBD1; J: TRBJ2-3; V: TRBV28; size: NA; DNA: TGTGCCAGCAGTATGACAGGGAACACAGATACGCAGTATTTT; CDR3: CASSMTGNTDTQYF
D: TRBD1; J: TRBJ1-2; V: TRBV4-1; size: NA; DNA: TGCGCCAGCAGCCAAGTTACCGGGACAGGGGGCATCTACACCTTC; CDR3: CASSQVTGTGGIYTF
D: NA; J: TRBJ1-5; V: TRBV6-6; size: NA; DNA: TGTGCCAGCAGTTACCTTGTTTGGGAGTTTAATCAGCCCCAGCATTTT; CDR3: CASSYLVWEFNQPQHF
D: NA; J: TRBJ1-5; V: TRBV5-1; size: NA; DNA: TGCGCCAGCAGCCCCTCAGGGCATGAGAGGGAGCCCCAGCATTTT; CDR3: CASSPSGHEREPQHF
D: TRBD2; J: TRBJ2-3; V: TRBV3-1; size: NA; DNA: TGTGCCAGCACCCTAGCGGGAACGGACACAGATACGCAGTATTTT; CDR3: CASTLAGTDTDTQYF
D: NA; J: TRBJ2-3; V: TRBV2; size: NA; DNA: TGTGCCAGCAATGACTCCCCGCCACAGGGTCCGCAGTATTTT; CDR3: CASNDSPPQGPQYF
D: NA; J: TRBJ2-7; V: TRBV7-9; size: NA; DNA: TGTGCCAGCAGCTTAGCCCAAGAGCAGTACTTC; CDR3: CASSLAQEQYF
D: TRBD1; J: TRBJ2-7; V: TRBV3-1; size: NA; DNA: TGTGCCAGCAGCCAACCTGGACAGGGTACCTACGAGCAGTACTTC; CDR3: CASSQPGQGTYEQYF
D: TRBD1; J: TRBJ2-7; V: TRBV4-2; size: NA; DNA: TGTGCCAGCAGCCTAGGGGCGACAGGGGACTCCTACGAGCAGTACTTC; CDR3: CASSLGATGDSYEQYF
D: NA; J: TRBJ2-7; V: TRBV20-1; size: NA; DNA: TGCAGTGCTAGAGAGAGGGGTAGAAGGGAGCAGTACTTC; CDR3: CSARERGRREQYF
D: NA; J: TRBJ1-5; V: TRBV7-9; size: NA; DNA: TGTGCCAGCAGCTTAGCTGCCGGCCGCAATCAGCCCCAGCATTTT; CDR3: CASSLAAGRNQPQHF
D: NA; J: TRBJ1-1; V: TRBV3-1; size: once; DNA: TGTGCCAGCAGCCGCGCTCTGATGAACACTGAAGCTTTCTTT; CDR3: CASSRALMNTEAFF
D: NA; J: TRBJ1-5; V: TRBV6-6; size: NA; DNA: TGTGCCAGCAGTTACGGCCGGGAGCCCCAGCATTTT; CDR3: CASSYGREPQHF
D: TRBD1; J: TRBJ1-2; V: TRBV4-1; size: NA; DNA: TGCGCCAGCAGCCTTACCACGACAGGGAAAAACTATGGCTACACCTTC; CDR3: CASSLTTTGKNYGYTF
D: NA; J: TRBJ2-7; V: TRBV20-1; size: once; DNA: TGCAGTGCTAGTACCCACGAGCAGTACTTC; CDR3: CSASTHEQYF